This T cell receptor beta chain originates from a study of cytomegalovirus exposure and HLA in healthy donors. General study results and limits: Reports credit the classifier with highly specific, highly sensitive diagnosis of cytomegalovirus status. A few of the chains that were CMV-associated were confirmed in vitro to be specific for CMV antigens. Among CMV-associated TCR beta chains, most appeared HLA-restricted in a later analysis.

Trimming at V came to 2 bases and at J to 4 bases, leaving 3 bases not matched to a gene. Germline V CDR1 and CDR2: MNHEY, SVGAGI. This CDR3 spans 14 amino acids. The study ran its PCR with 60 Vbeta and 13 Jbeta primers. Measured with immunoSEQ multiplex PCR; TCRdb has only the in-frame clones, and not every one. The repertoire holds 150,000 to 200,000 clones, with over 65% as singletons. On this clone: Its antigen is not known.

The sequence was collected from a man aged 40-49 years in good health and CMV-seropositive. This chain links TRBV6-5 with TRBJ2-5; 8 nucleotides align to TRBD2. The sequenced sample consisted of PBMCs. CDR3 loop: CASSYGTSRETQYF. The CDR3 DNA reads TGTGCCAGCAGTTACGGGACTAGTAGAGAGACCCAGTACTTC.